This TCR beta chain was recorded in a study of T cell repertoires in cytomegalovirus infection. In the study overall: As its CMV epitopes, the study selected recently identified HLA-C-restricted and well-studied HLA-B-restricted targets. Public TCR beta signature analysis indicated the presence of both CMV infection and matching HLA type.

TCRdb reprocessed the reads via MiXCR and lists one record per CDR3 protein. This sample carries about 85,000 distinct CDR3 sequences, 45% to 50% of them seen once, and the ten largest clones take approximately 95%. In its sample, this clonotype was seen a few times. Its antigen remains unidentified. Regarding the study as a whole: HLA-C-restricted CMV clonotypes gave the most frequent clonotype in two of eight donors.

Germline V lookup: CDR1 MRHNA, CDR2 SNTAGT. The trim removed 5 bases at V and 6 bases at J, leaving 1 base unmatched. The CDR3 is 13 residues long. The material was CD8+ T cells from cultured PBMCs, obtained from culture after CMV antigen stimulation. The receptor comes from a human donor in good health (CMV status not recorded). Some clones in this sample may be carry-over from other donors' samples. The chain joins TRBV6-4 to TRBJ2-1; TRBD2 matches at 10 bases. The CDR3 DNA sequence: TGTGCCAGCAGTAGCGGGGGGGCCAATGAGCAGTTCTTC. It codes for CASSSGGANEQFF.